The 2 T cell receptor beta chains below were found in one sample sequenced in a study of cytomegalovirus exposure and HLA in healthy donors. PCR employed 60 Vbeta and 13 Jbeta primers. Using immunoSEQ multiplex PCR, the repertoire was profiled, and TCRdb retains in-frame clones only, with some absent. The sample includes under 200,000 clones, about three quarters of them seen just once. Sample: PBMCs. These receptors all come from a woman in her thirties or forties in good health and CMV-seronegative.

The chain couples TRBV6-1 to TRBJ1-1; 11 nucleotides match TRBD1. Germline loops: CDR1 MNHNS, CDR2 SASEGT. The CDR3 length is 13 residues. The V and J ends lost 9 bases and 5 bases, in that order; junction bases with no gene match: 5. The CDR3 loop is CARGDRGRTEAFF. CDR3 nucleotides: TGTGCCAGGGGGGACAGGGGGAGGACTGAAGCTTTCTTT.

CDR3 nucleotides: TGCGCCAGCAGCCAAATCCCTAGCGGGGAGTACGAGCAGTACTTC. Translation: CASSQIPSGEYEQYF. This rearrangement joins TRBV4-1 to TRBJ2-7; 9 bases align to TRBD2. Losses at the gene ends were 2 bases for V and 4 bases for J; bases not matched to a gene: 6. This CDR3 spans 15 amino acids. Germline assignment: CDR1 MGHRA and CDR2 YSYEKL.